The source of this T cell receptor (beta chain) is a study of shared clonotypes between healthy human individuals. Study details: The plates for each donor numbered three CD4 naive, three CD4 memory, two CD8 naive and one CD8 memory.

Terminally differentiated effector memory CD45RA+ cells were excluded from the naive CD8 cells, which were CD45RO-negative and positively selected for CCR7. The donors were all Caucasian adults (living in Nashville, Tennessee). V lost 5 bases to trimming and J lost 4 bases; unmatched junction nucleotides: 5. Germline CDR1 and CDR2: SGHTA and FQGNSA. The CDR3 sequence is 15 residues long. Overall study findings and caveats: The genetic and exposure-history diversity represented was limited by few donors.

Tens of thousands of T cell genomes, or roughly 200 ng DNA, went into the sorted-subset replicate PCRs. TCRdb's table, derived via immunoSEQ multiplex PCR, lists solely in-frame clones and lacks some. This table has approximately 2,000,000 clones, about 93% appearing once. About this clone itself: Antigen: not known.

The origin of this receptor is a man younger than 30 in good health. Some clones in this sample may be carry-over from other donors' samples. The sequenced material came from naive CD8+ T cells from PBMCs. The chain recombines TRBV7-2 with TRBJ2-3; 11 nucleotides match TRBD2. The CDR3 bases are TGTGCCAGCAGCAGAATAGCGGGAGGGCCAGATACGCAGTATTTT. Translating gives CASSRIAGGPDTQYF.